This T cell receptor (beta chain) was recorded in a study of blood T cells in healthy people across ages. This clonotype showed up just a few times. Its specificity is not known. Per the germline V gene, CDR1 is MNHEY and CDR2 is SVGAGI. The V end lost 8 bases, the J end lost 4 bases, and 16 bases lay between the germline ends. The CDR3 has 14 amino acids. General study findings and limits: Roughly linear age-related decline in beta diversity appeared, significant by age approximately 41. In these data, TCR beta diversity tracked strongly with naive T cell percentage.

The authors ran a second PCR of roughly 6 to 11 cycles using a sample-barcoded 5' primer and a J-beta primer mix. Using its own MiXCR run on the 5' RACE reads, TCRdb lists one record per CDR3 protein. The sample includes hundreds of thousands of distinct CDR3 sequences, around 25% seen only once; the top ten take 9.4%. This same sample was also taken into another study, of T cells of mothers and their children. That study adds: Extraction yielded RNA that went, in full, into cDNA synthesis at around 1.5 ug per 15 ul.

The chain employs TRBV6-5 and TRBJ2-3; D might be TRBD1 or TRBD2, each matching 6 bases. This TCR was recovered from a boy aged 5-17 years in good health. Sequencing used blood. The CDR3 nucleotides read TGTGCCAGCCGGAGGGGGGCCTCAGCAGATACGCAGTATTTT. It is translated as CASRRGASADTQYF.